The clone carrying this TCR beta chain appeared many times. The authors prepared the TCRbeta library with unique molecular identifiers. TCRdb ran MiXCR on the PCR reads and lists one entry per CDR3 protein. The data show 200,000 to 250,000 distinct CDR3 sequences, with approximately 10% seen just once and about 6% held by the top ten. The junction had 6 bases not matched to a gene; V was cut back by 1 base and J by 4 bases. The germline V gene encodes CDR1 LGHNA and CDR2 YNFKEQ. This CDR3 contains 17 residues. These data belong to a study of T-cell reconstitution after alpha-beta-depleted transplantation in children.

The sequences come from PBMCs from the stem cell graft donor, collected from the stem cell graft. The chain combines TRBV4-2 with TRBJ2-2; TRBD2 matches 10 bases. The TCR originated in a human donor who donated a stem cell graft to a child with acute lymphoblastic leukemia. Here the CDR3 DNA reads TGTGCCAGCAGCCAAGCGGCTAGCGGGGGAAGCACCGGGGAGCTGTTTTTT. Its translation is CASSQAASGGSTGELFF.